These T cell receptor beta chains were read from a single sample in a study of blood T cell repertoires in COVID-19. Method: immunoSEQ multiplex PCR; TCRdb's copy keeps in-frame clones and lacks some. The sample consists of 100,000 to 150,000 clones, just under 80% of them appearing once. The sequencing sample was made of peripheral blood. These TCRs come from a human donor in a cohort sampled during active COVID-19. CDR3s include the opening cysteine and the closing phenylalanine or tryptophan. A D gene is named only where the DNA matches it firmly. Not all rows give a size; the values are once, few, many and, for expanded clones, a class.

v_call: TRBV29-1
d_call: TRBD1
j_call: TRBJ1-2
clone_size: many
cdr3_nt: TGCAGCGTTCAAGACCAGGGGGCAATCTATGGCTACACCTTC
cdr3_aa: CSVQDQGAIYGYTF

v_call: TRBV4-2
d_call: TRBD1
j_call: TRBJ1-6
clone_size: .
cdr3_nt: TGTGCCAGCAGCCAAAGGGACAGGGAAGGTTCACCCCTCCACTTT
cdr3_aa: CASSQRDREGSPLHF

v_call: TRBV11-2
d_call: .
j_call: TRBJ1-2
clone_size: .
cdr3_nt: TGTGCCAGCAGCTTAGAAAGCACTGGCTACACCTTC
cdr3_aa: CASSLESTGYTF

v_call: TRBV5-1
d_call: TRBD2
j_call: TRBJ2-1
clone_size: .
cdr3_nt: TGCGCCAGCAGCTCAGCGGGGGGTCTACAATACGTTGAGCAGTTCTTC
cdr3_aa: CASSSAGGLQYVEQFF

v_call: TRBV14
d_call: .
j_call: TRBJ1-1
clone_size: once
cdr3_nt: TGTGCCAGCAGCCAAGGGGCAGGTGTGAACACTGAAGCTTTCTTT
cdr3_aa: CASSQGAGVNTEAFF

v_call: TRBV7-7
d_call: TRBD2
j_call: TRBJ2-2
clone_size: .
cdr3_nt: TGTGCTAGCAGCCGCGGGAGCGCCTCGAACACCGGGGAGCTGTTTTTT
cdr3_aa: CASSRGSASNTGELFF

v_call: TRBV5-1
d_call: TRBD1
j_call: TRBJ1-2
clone_size: .
cdr3_nt: TGCGCCAGCAGCAATGGGGACAGGGTTGGCTACACCTTC
cdr3_aa: CASSNGDRVGYTF

v_call: TRBV7-9
d_call: TRBD1
j_call: TRBJ1-1
clone_size: .
cdr3_nt: TGTGCCAGCAGCTCCACAGGGGGCGGTCGTGGCACTGAAGCTTTCTTT
cdr3_aa: CASSSTGGGRGTEAFF

v_call: TRBV4-1
d_call: .
j_call: TRBJ1-2
clone_size: .
cdr3_nt: TGCGCCAGCCAGGACATGCCTTCTCGTAATGGCTACACCTTC
cdr3_aa: CASQDMPSRNGYTF

v_call: TRBV9
d_call: TRBD1
j_call: TRBJ2-7
clone_size: .
cdr3_nt: TGTGCCAGCAGCGTAGCTGTAACAGGGGGGCCCTACGAGCAGTACTTC
cdr3_aa: CASSVAVTGGPYEQYF

v_call: TRBV10-3
d_call: TRBD1
j_call: TRBJ1-1
clone_size: .
cdr3_nt: TGTGCCATCAGCGAGTTTGGCAGGGGGGTCACTGAAGCTTTCTTT
cdr3_aa: CAISEFGRGVTEAFF

v_call: TRBV5-4
d_call: TRBD1
j_call: TRBJ1-2
clone_size: .
cdr3_nt: TGTGCCAGCAGCCCGGACAGGGACTATGGCTACACCTTC
cdr3_aa: CASSPDRDYGYTF

v_call: TRBV5-5
d_call: .
j_call: TRBJ1-1
clone_size: .
cdr3_nt: TGTGCCAGCAGCCAGATAGGACAAAACACTGAAGCTTTCTTT
cdr3_aa: CASSQIGQNTEAFF

v_call: TRBV5-1
d_call: .
j_call: TRBJ2-1
clone_size: .
cdr3_nt: TGCGCCAGCAGCTTTGGGTCCTGGGGCGGCAATGAGCAGTTCTTC
cdr3_aa: CASSFGSWGGNEQFF

v_call: TRBV2
d_call: TRBD1
j_call: TRBJ1-6
clone_size: .
cdr3_nt: TGTGCCAGCAGGGAACAGGGGGCTGATAATTCACCCCTCCACTTT
cdr3_aa: CASREQGADNSPLHF

v_call: TRBV15
d_call: .
j_call: TRBJ1-4
clone_size: .
cdr3_nt: TGTGCCACCAGCAGAGATTGGGGGGTGGCGCCTAATGAAAAACTGTTTTTT
cdr3_aa: CATSRDWGVAPNEKLFF

v_call: TRBV28
d_call: TRBD1
j_call: TRBJ2-7
clone_size: once
cdr3_nt: TGTGCCAGCAACCGGGACAGGGTTTACGAGCAGTACTTC
cdr3_aa: CASNRDRVYEQYF

v_call: TRBV30
d_call: .
j_call: TRBJ2-7
clone_size: .
cdr3_nt: TGTGCCTGGAGTATCAAGGGGGGGTCGGAGCAGTACTTC
cdr3_aa: CAWSIKGGSEQYF

v_call: TRBV6-6
d_call: .
j_call: TRBJ1-1
clone_size: .
cdr3_nt: TGTGCCAGCAGTCCCCCCCAGGGGTTCAACACTGAAGCTTTCTTT
cdr3_aa: CASSPPQGFNTEAFF

v_call: TRBV27
d_call: TRBD1
j_call: TRBJ1-6
clone_size: once
cdr3_nt: TGTGCCAGCAGTTTTCATGATTTACCGACAGGGCCCAATTCACCCCTCCACTTT
cdr3_aa: CASSFHDLPTGPNSPLHF

v_call: TRBV6-2/TRBV6-3
d_call: TRBD2
j_call: TRBJ2-5
clone_size: once
cdr3_nt: TGTGCCAGCAGTTACTGGGGACTAGCGGGAGCAGAGACCCAGTACTTC
cdr3_aa: CASSYWGLAGAETQYF

v_call: TRBV6-5
d_call: .
j_call: TRBJ1-1
clone_size: once
cdr3_nt: TGTGCCACCAACTTCCAATGGAACACTGAAGCTTTCTTT
cdr3_aa: CATNFQWNTEAFF

v_call: TRBV5-4
d_call: .
j_call: TRBJ2-5
clone_size: once
cdr3_nt: TGTGCCAGCAGCAAGGGACTTGGGGAGACCCAGTACTTC
cdr3_aa: CASSKGLGETQYF

v_call: TRBV5-1
d_call: .
j_call: TRBJ2-5
clone_size: few
cdr3_nt: TGCGCCAGCAGCTTGGGCCGGGGTCAAGAGACCCAGTACTTC
cdr3_aa: CASSLGRGQETQYF

v_call: TRBV5-1
d_call: .
j_call: TRBJ1-4
clone_size: .
cdr3_nt: TGCGCCAGCAGCTTGGAGGACCCGAGGGATGAAAAACTGTTTTTT
cdr3_aa: CASSLEDPRDEKLFF

v_call: TRBV28
d_call: TRBD1
j_call: TRBJ2-7
clone_size: .
cdr3_nt: TGTGCCAGCAGTCGCAGGGGGACAGCCCCCTACGAGCAGTACTTC
cdr3_aa: CASSRRGTAPYEQYF

v_call: TRBV6-5
d_call: .
j_call: TRBJ1-1
clone_size: .
cdr3_nt: TGTGCAATAAATGGGGGCAGGCAAACCTCTGAAGCTTTCTTT
cdr3_aa: CAINGGRQTSEAFF

v_call: TRBV7-2
d_call: TRBD2
j_call: TRBJ2-1
clone_size: .
cdr3_nt: TGTGCCAGCAGCCCCCGACTAGCGGGGTCGACGGGCAATGAGCAGTTCTTC
cdr3_aa: CASSPRLAGSTGNEQFF

v_call: TRBV19
d_call: .
j_call: TRBJ2-3
clone_size: .
cdr3_nt: TGTGCCACGAGGCAGGGGGGCGGCGTAGATACGCAGTATTTT
cdr3_aa: CATRQGGGVDTQYF

v_call: TRBV28
d_call: TRBD2
j_call: TRBJ2-3
clone_size: .
cdr3_nt: TGTGCCAGCCAACTAGCGGCGCGCACAGATACGCAGTATTTT
cdr3_aa: CASQLAARTDTQYF

v_call: TRBV5-1
d_call: .
j_call: TRBJ2-5
clone_size: .
cdr3_nt: TGCGCCAGCAGCATAGGTATGCGGCAAGAGACCCAGTACTTC
cdr3_aa: CASSIGMRQETQYF